This TCR beta chain was sequenced in a study of cytomegalovirus exposure and HLA in healthy donors (dated by TCRdb to the late 2010s). Regarding the complete study: According to a later analysis, one platform produced both the 100 to 150 validation repertoires and the 730 or so repertoires of the first cohort. The study aimed to test whether signatures of past pathogen exposure could be identified by cataloging public T cell receptors. A separate validation cohort of roughly 130 different subjects was used in addition to the roughly 720-subject first cohort. High-throughput TCR immunosequencing, statistical association of individual TCRs with disease status, and machine learning were combined to predict cytomegalovirus infection status. Results the study describes overall, beyond this receptor: According to the authors, the approach could potentially be generalized to other disease states and immunological phenotypes. Most TCR sequences were seen in very few donors, while some public TCRs were found in many individuals. The classifier was reported to diagnose cytomegalovirus status with high specificity and sensitivity in both the original cohort and the validation cohort. All 120 or so repertoires were used to score co-occurrence in the validation cohort in a later analysis, because that analysis had no HLA typing for the cohort. The study listed 150 to 200 TCR beta chains as associated with cytomegalovirus. In vitro tests confirmed that a few of the cytomegalovirus-associated TCR beta chains recognize cytomegalovirus antigens. A later analysis found that TCRs clustered in the first cohort also tended to co-occur in the 120 validation repertoires, with more than 90% of cluster scores above 0.

The donors belonged to the validation cohort of roughly 120 subjects, which was separate from the roughly 670-subject first cohort. About this clone: No antigen is known for it. No base-level quality is on record; no much larger clone is a single base apart.

For this chain, trimming is 6 bases at the V end and 0 bases at the J end, and the number of junction bases without a gene match is 4. The CDR3 runs 14 residues from the cysteine to the phenylalanine. The CDR3 DNA has 42 bases and is translated from base 1. CDR1 MDHEN and CDR2 SYDVKM were looked up in the germline V gene. Library construction relied on the immunoSEQ multiplex PCR assay. As for the original processing: To diagnose cytomegalovirus status from the catalog of TCR beta chain sequences, a statistical classification framework was built. TCRdb re-hosts the immuneACCESS table, in-frame sequences only. Its copies lack some clones; in the studies checked, an unresolved V gene accounts for under half of them, and the cause for the rest is not known. The V and J calls and clone size are taken from that table; D and trimming were inferred from the DNA. Present in this sample are 130,000 to 150,000 clones, roughly 87% of which were seen just once. Of the sample, 3.5% to 5.5% falls within the top ten clones.

Source material: PBMCs. The clonotype comes from a man younger than 35 in good health and CMV-seropositive. The rearrangement combines TRBV28 with TRBJ1-1, with 7 middle bases fitting TRBD1. The nucleotides read TGTGCCAGCAGGCAGGGGGACCTGAACACTGAAGCTTTCTTT. This is translated as CASRQGDLNTEAFF.